This TCR beta chain was identified in a study of blood T cell repertoires in COVID-19. Study background: COVID-19 samples, acute and convalescent, were from the United States, Italy and Spain.

With 5 bases clipped from V and 3 bases from J, the junction kept 11 bases outside the gene matches. Germline-derived CDR1 and CDR2 are SGHVS and FQNEAQ. This CDR3 region has 18 residues. Membership in each cohort depended on participant-reported clinical history. For recovered donors of Cohort 3, there were two negative PCRs, clearance, or symptom resolution. The data were produced by immunoSEQ multiplex PCR, yet TCRdb's version contains in-frame clones alone and is incomplete. The table lists about 200,000 clones, roughly 84% of them singletons, with roughly 7% in the top ten. The chain is built from TRBV7-8 and TRBJ2-2, with TRBD2 matching over 11 bases. Sequencing input: PBMCs or T cells enriched from blood (not recorded which). The TCR was taken from a man between 40 and 49 years old who had recovered from COVID-19. Here the CDR3 reads CASSVLGSGGAYTGELFF. The DNA for the CDR3 is TGTGCCAGCAGCGTGCTTGGTAGCGGGGGGGCCTACACCGGGGAGCTGTTTTTT.